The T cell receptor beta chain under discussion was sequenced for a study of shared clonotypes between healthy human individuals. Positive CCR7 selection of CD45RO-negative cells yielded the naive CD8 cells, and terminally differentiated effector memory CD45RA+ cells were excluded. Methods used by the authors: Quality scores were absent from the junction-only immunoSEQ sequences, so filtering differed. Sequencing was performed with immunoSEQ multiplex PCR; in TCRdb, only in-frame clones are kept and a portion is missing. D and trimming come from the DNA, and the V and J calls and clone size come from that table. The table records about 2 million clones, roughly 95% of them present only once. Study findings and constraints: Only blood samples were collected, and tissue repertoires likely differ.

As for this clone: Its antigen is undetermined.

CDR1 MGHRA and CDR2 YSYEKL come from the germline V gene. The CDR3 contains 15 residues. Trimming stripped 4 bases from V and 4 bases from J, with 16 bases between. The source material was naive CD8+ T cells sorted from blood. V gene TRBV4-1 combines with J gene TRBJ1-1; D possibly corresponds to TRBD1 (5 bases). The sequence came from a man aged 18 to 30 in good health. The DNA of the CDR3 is TGCGCCAGCAGCCTAGGGACGGCGGAGCGCACTGAAGCTTTCTTT. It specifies CASSLGTAERTEAFF.